This entry lists 20 T cell receptor beta chains sequenced from one sample in a study of CD4 and CD8 cells across lung adenocarcinoma regions. One entry per CDR3 protein, called by TCRdb with MiXCR from the PCR reads. The table lists 7,000 to 8,500 distinct CDR3 sequences, over 50% of them singletons, with 24% in the top ten. Sequences were obtained from CD4+ T cells from the center of a lung tumor. These receptors were obtained from a female donor with lung adenocarcinoma. The CD4 and CD8 labels of this study may be unreliable.

This clonotype was observed at least ten times. The chain combines TRBV27 with TRBJ2-5, with TRBD2 identical over 7 bases. The trim removed 7 bases at V and 4 bases at J, leaving 3 bases unmatched. Germline CDR1 and CDR2: MNHEY and SMNVEV (reference sequence). The CDR3 totals 12 residues. DNA for the CDR3: TGTGCCAGCATGGGGGGGGGAGAGACCCAGTACTTC. As protein: CASMGGGETQYF.

The genes are TRBV6-1 and TRBJ2-5, with D uncertain. The last part of the DNA fits TRBJ2-1 better; the J call may be wrong. There are 12 residues in the CDR3. In germline, CDR1 is MNHNS, CDR2 SASEGT. DNA for the CDR3: TGTGCCAGCAGTGAGGCCTACAATGAGCAGTTCTTC. This sequence encodes CASSEAYNEQFF.

The rearrangement uses TRBV6-1 and TRBJ2-1; D is ambiguous. The end of the DNA is better explained by TRBJ2-7, so the J call may be wrong. Germline V gene data show CDR1 as MNHNS and CDR2 as SASEGT. The length of the CDR3 is 12 residues. CDR3 residues: CASSELIPKQYF. Here the CDR3 DNA reads TGTGCCAGCAGTGAACTGATCCCGAAGCAGTACTTC.

The chain has TRBV7-2 and TRBJ2-1; D remains ambiguous. Gene TRBJ2-7 matches the end of the DNA better, so the J call may be wrong. CDR3 length: 16 amino acids. CDR1 and CDR2 (germline): SGHTA, FQGNSA. The CDR3 region has the DNA TGTGCCAGCAGCCCCCCCGGAACAGCCCGTCAACGCGAGCAGTACTTC. Encoded protein: CASSPPGTARQREQYF.

As DNA, the CDR3 is TGCGCCAGCAGTAAATTACTAGCGGGGGGGATTAATGAGCAGTTCTTC. Translation gives CASSKLLAGGINEQFF. The chain combines TRBV10-1 with TRBJ2-1, with 13 bases aligning to TRBD2. J was trimmed by 7 bases and V by 5 bases; bases with no gene match: 8. This CDR3 region has 16 residues. The germline gives CDR1 WNHNN, CDR2 SYGVQD (reference sequence).

Judged by abundance, this clonotype is large. The chain couples TRBV6-5 to TRBJ2-1; D unresolved. V was clipped by 2 bases and J by 0 bases, with 8 bases between them. Looked up from germline, CDR1 is MNHEY and CDR2 is SVGAGI. CDR3 length equals 15 residues. The CDR3 nucleotides are TGTGCCAGCAGTTACGACGGTAGCTCCTACAATGAGCAGTTCTTC. Translation: CASSYDGSSYNEQFF.

This clonotype rates as large. The rearrangement links TRBV6-1 to TRBJ2-1; 9 nucleotides agree with TRBD2. CDR1 and CDR2 (germline): MNHNS, SASEGT. This CDR3 is built from 15 residues. Unmatched junction bases numbered 6, after V lost 9 bases and J lost 0 bases. The CDR3 region has the DNA TGTGCCAGTAGCGGGAGCCCTAGCTCCTACAATGAGCAGTTCTTC. Translating it yields CASSGSPSSYNEQFF.

The chain links TRBV4-1 to TRBJ2-3; TRBD2 agrees at 8 bases. Germline V gene lookup returns CDR1 MGHRA and CDR2 YSYEKL. The junction had 10 bases not matched to a gene; V was cut back by 11 bases and J by 0 bases. The CDR3 consists of 15 residues. The CDR3 region has the DNA TGCGCCGGGGGCCTCGGGGGGGGTAGCACAGATACGCAGTATTTT. This translates into CAGGLGGGSTDTQYF.

This clonotype appeared a few times. The chain links TRBV6-1 to TRBJ2-1; 10 positions match TRBD2. The CDR3 has 16 residues. After removal of 5 bases from V and 8 bases from J, the junction contained 12 bases not matched to a gene. CDR1 and CDR2 from the germline V gene are MNHNS and SASEGT. The chain's CDR3 is CASSRGSSGGLDEQFF. The CDR3 bases are TGTGCCAGCAGTCGGGGCTCTAGCGGGGGATTGGATGAGCAGTTCTTC.

The sample holds many counts of this clonotype. The chain has TRBV5-1 and TRBJ2-1, with D perhaps TRBD2 (6 bases). This CDR3 comprises 16 residues. V was clipped by 1 base and J by 4 bases, with 15 bases between them. Per the germline V gene, CDR1 is SGHRS and CDR2 is YFSETQ. In DNA, the CDR3 is TGCGCCAGCAGCTTGTTAAGTGGGGCGGGATACAATGAGCAGTTCTTC. This encodes CASSLLSGAGYNEQFF.

In its sample, this clonotype was seen many times. The chain has TRBV6-2 or TRBV6-3 and TRBJ2-3; 10 nucleotides align to TRBD2. Germline V CDR1 and CDR2: MNHEY, SVGEGT. With 2 bases clipped from V and 2 bases from J, the junction kept 7 bases outside the gene matches. The CDR3 totals 17 residues. The CDR3 sequence is CASSYVESGRATDTQYF. DNA for the CDR3: TGTGCCAGCAGTTACGTAGAAAGCGGGAGGGCCACAGATACGCAGTATTTT.

In its sample, this clonotype ranks as large. The chain has TRBV6-5 and TRBJ1-2; D remains unclear. The CDR3 is made up of 14 amino acids. V lost 6 bases and J 3 bases, leaving 14 bases between the germline ends. CDR1 is MNHEY, CDR2 SVGAGI, per germline. Here the CDR3 DNA reads TGTGCCAGCAGGATACACTTCGGTGACTATGGCTACACCTTC. This sequence encodes CASRIHFGDYGYTF.

This clonotype counts as medium-sized. The J gene is TRBJ2-3, the V gene TRBV7-3; D might be TRBD1 (6 bases). The germline gives CDR1 SGHTA, CDR2 FQGTGA. The V and J ends lost 5 bases and 3 bases respectively, with 9 bases between them. CDR3 length: 13 residues. In nucleotides, the CDR3 is TGTGCCAGCAGCACAACAGGGACAGATACGCAGTATTTT. As protein: CASSTTGTDTQYF. Together with reference TRBV7-3 and TRBJ2-3, the CDR3 gives the full variable domain: GAGVSQTPSNKVTEKGKYVELRCDPISGHTALYWYRQSLGQGPEFLIYFQGTGAADDSGLPNDRFFAVRPEGSVSTLKIQRTERGDSAVYLCASSTTGTDTQYFGPGTRLTVL.

The rearrangement uses TRBV6-5 and TRBJ2-1; 7 bases align to TRBD2. This CDR3 spans 15 amino acids. V shed 4 bases, J shed 5 bases, and the junction held 8 bases outside the gene matches. Per the germline V gene, CDR1 is MNHEY and CDR2 is SVGAGI. DNA of the CDR3: TGTGCCAGCAGTTGGTCCGCTAGCGGCAACAATGAGCAGTTCTTC. It codes for CASSWSASGNNEQFF.

The CDR3 loop reads CASSEGTSGSTGTQFF. The CDR3 DNA sequence: TGTGCCAGCAGTGAGGGGACTAGCGGGAGCACCGGGACGCAGTTTTTT. The chain has TRBV6-1 and TRBJ2-2; TRBD2 agrees at 14 bases. Germline trimming cut 3 bases from V and 16 bases from J; bases unmatched to any gene: 13. There are 16 residues in the CDR3. Germline V CDR1 and CDR2: MNHNS, SASEGT.

The chain uses TRBV6-4 and TRBJ2-2; tentatively, D is TRBD2 (6 bases). CDR3 length: 15 amino acids. Germline assignment: CDR1 MRHNA and CDR2 SNTAGT. The V end was cut by 5 bases, the J end by 2 bases, with 12 bases between. CDR3 bases: TGTGCCAGCAGTCCGACTAGTTCCAACACCGGGGAGCTGTTTTTT. Translating it yields CASSPTSSNTGELFF.

The rearrangement uses TRBV28 and TRBJ1-2; 9 bases agree with TRBD1. Germline V gives CDR1 MDHEN, CDR2 SYDVKM. This CDR3 is 15 amino acids long. V trimming: 6 bases; J trimming: 1 base; junction bases outside the gene matches: 6. As DNA, the CDR3 is TGTGCCAGCAGAATCTCGGGACAGGGTAACTATGGCTACACCTTC. Amino acid sequence: CASRISGQGNYGYTF.

This clonotype was detected once. Lacking the conserved final phenylalanine or tryptophan, this CDR3 likely reflects a read error. Because the CDR3's place on the DNA is in doubt, the DNA is left out and the CDR3 is given as listed by TCRdb. J is TRBJ2-4 and V is TRBV29-1; the table names TRBD2, a call not compared with the DNA. Germline CDR1 and CDR2: SQVTM and ANQGSEA. The CDR3 spans 20 amino acids, including both terminal residues. Here the CDR3 reads CSLELLGSSYPPILASQVAG.

The rearrangement joins TRBV6-1 to TRBJ2-4, with D tentatively TRBD2 (5 bases). The V and J ends lost 5 bases and 13 bases respectively, with 15 bases between them. Germline CDR1 and CDR2: MNHNS and SASEGT. The CDR3 extends over 12 amino acids. CDR3 residues: CASSPDYNEQYF. CDR3 coding DNA: TGTGCCAGCAGTCCTGACTACAATGAGCAGTACTTC.

V gene TRBV6-1 combines with J gene TRBJ2-1; perhaps TRBD2 as D (5 bases). There are 13 residues in the CDR3. Trimming stripped 7 bases from V and 8 bases from J, with 15 bases between. Germline CDR1 reads MNHNS; CDR2 reads SASEGT. The CDR3 spells CASKDTRSYEQFF. The CDR3 nucleotides are TGTGCCAGCAAGGATACTAGATCGTATGAGCAGTTCTTC.